Presented here are 27 T cell receptor beta chains from one specimen sequenced in a study of shared clonotypes between healthy human individuals. This table comes from immunoSEQ multiplex PCR, and its TCRdb copy is limited to in-frame clones, with some not included. Among 2.3 million or so clones listed, approximately 95% were seen once. Sequencing input: naive CD4+ T cells from PBMCs. Regarding subset: CD45RA+ positively selected. Receptors originate from a man younger than 35 in good health. Some clones in this sample may be carry-over from other donors' samples.

This chain connects TRBV7-2 to TRBJ2-7, with unresolved D. Germline CDR1 is SGHTA and CDR2 is FQGNSA. V dropped 5 bases and J dropped 0 bases, with 11 bases sitting between them. The CDR3 spans 14 residues. CDR3 amino acids: CASSPGPNSYEQYF. CDR3 nucleotide sequence: TGTGCCAGCAGCCCCGGGCCAAACTCCTACGAGCAGTACTTC.

The chain recombines TRBV28 with TRBJ1-1; D not certain. Germline assignment: CDR1 MDHEN and CDR2 SYDVKM. Trimming pared 2 bases from V and 1 base from J, leaving 8 bases between. The CDR3 length is 14 residues. As DNA, the CDR3 is TGTGCCAGCAGTTTACTGCACCCGAACACTGAAGCTTTCTTT. Protein product: CASSLLHPNTEAFF.

CDR3: CASTPARGSPAANEKLFF. The CDR3 region has the DNA TGTGCCAGCACTCCCGCCCGTGGGTCTCCCGCGGCTAATGAAAAACTGTTTTTT. The rearrangement uses TRBV28 and TRBJ1-4; no reliable D call. V lost 7 bases and J 3 bases, leaving 24 bases between the germline ends. CDR3 length: 18 amino acids. CDR1 and CDR2 (germline): MDHEN, SYDVKM.

As regards this clone: In the same sample, other DNA sequences code for this CDR3. The chain employs TRBV6-5 and TRBJ2-1, with a possible D match to TRBD2 (5 bases). The CDR3 consists of 15 residues. Germline V CDR1 and CDR2: MNHEY, SVGAGI. The ends were cut back, 3 bases at V and 3 bases at J, with 12 bases in the middle. The CDR3 here is CASSYGLASYNEQFF. For the CDR3, the DNA is TGTGCCAGCAGTTATGGTCTAGCTAGCTACAATGAGCAGTTCTTC.

The chain uses TRBV6-6 and TRBJ2-4, with D maybe TRBD2 (7 bases). The CDR3 loop spans 16 amino acids. V was clipped by 7 bases and J by 0 bases, with 16 bases between them. The germline V gene encodes CDR1 MNHNY and CDR2 SVGAGI (reference sequence). CDR3: CASTPAGAQAKNIQYF. For the CDR3, the DNA is TGTGCCAGCACTCCTGCGGGGGCCCAAGCCAAAAACATTCAGTACTTC.

This clone is a singleton in its sample. The chain carries TRBV11-2 and TRBJ2-1, with a weak D call TRBD1 (6 bases). V lost 5 bases to trimming and J lost 3 bases, with 11 bases between them. Germline CDR1 is SGHAT and CDR2 is FQNNGV. This CDR3 comprises 14 residues. The CDR3 DNA reads TGTGCCAGCAGCCATCGACAGGTCTACAATGAGCAGTTCTTC. It translates to CASSHRQVYNEQFF.

The rearrangement uses TRBV18 and TRBJ2-5; the D gene is possibly TRBD1 (5 bases). Per germline, CDR1 KGHSH and CDR2 LQKENI. This CDR3 region has 14 residues. V lost 3 bases to trimming and J lost 5 bases, with 13 bases between them. In nucleotides, the CDR3 is TGTGCCAGCTCACCCGACAGTTTTAGGGAGACCCAGTACTTC. The encoded protein is CASSPDSFRETQYF.

The rearrangement uses TRBV9 and TRBJ2-1, with 8 nucleotides matching TRBD1. The CDR3 has 15 residues. Looked up from germline, CDR1 is SGDLS and CDR2 is YYNGEE. The V gene end was trimmed by 4 bases and the J gene end by 5 bases; junction bases not matched to a gene: 8. Here the CDR3 DNA reads TGTGCCAGCAGCTTCCAGGGGGCAGGTGACAATGAGCAGTTCTTC. It is translated as CASSFQGAGDNEQFF. The entire variable domain, with the rest obtained from reference TRBV9 and TRBJ2-1, is as follows: DSGVTQTPKHLITATGQRVTLRCSPRSGDLSVYWYQQSLDQGLQFLIQYYNGEERAKGNILERFSAQQFPDLHSELNLSSLELGDSALYFCASSFQGAGDNEQFFGPGTRLTVL.

This chain connects TRBV6-6 to TRBJ2-1; tentatively, D is TRBD2 (6 bases). This CDR3 comprises 15 residues. The germline gives CDR1 MNHNY, CDR2 SVGAGI (reference sequence). The V gene lost 0 bases and the J gene lost 3 bases, with 9 bases spanning the gap. CDR3 sequence reads: CASSYSGGDYNEQFF. CDR3 in DNA: TGTGCCAGCAGTTACTCGGGGGGTGACTACAATGAGCAGTTCTTC.

The chain has TRBV28 and TRBJ2-3; perhaps D is TRBD1 or TRBD2 (5 bases each). The germline V gene encodes CDR1 MDHEN and CDR2 SYDVKM. This CDR3 has 15 amino acids. Trimming removed 6 bases from V and 1 base from J, with 14 bases in between. CDR3 DNA: TGTGCCAGCAGCCTGAGGGGCCCAGGCACAGATACGCAGTATTTT. It specifies CASSLRGPGTDTQYF.

A few counts support this clone. The chain is built from TRBV2 and TRBJ2-7, with D uncertain. V was trimmed by 7 bases and J by 6 bases, leaving 19 bases between them. Germline values: CDR1 SNHLY, CDR2 FYNNEI. This CDR3 has 14 residues. CDR3 sequence: CASTPTGRLGEQYF. CDR3 nucleotides: TGTGCCAGCACCCCTACGGGCCGCCTGGGCGAGCAGTACTTC.

As for this clone: At the DNA level, this CDR3 is encoded by other sequences in the same sample as well. This chain links TRBV5-1 with TRBJ1-1; 8 nucleotides align to TRBD1. The CDR3 sequence is 14 residues long. Germline V gives CDR1 SGHRS, CDR2 YFSETQ. V lost 3 bases to trimming and J lost 3 bases; unmatched junction nucleotides: 4. The CDR3 DNA is TGCGCCAGCAGCTCGCAGGGGGCCGACACTGAAGCTTTCTTT. Protein sequence: CASSSQGADTEAFF.

This CDR3 reads CASGHGTSLSGELFF. DNA for the CDR3: TGTGCTAGTGGTCACGGGACTAGCCTGTCCGGGGAGCTGTTTTTT. This rearrangement joins TRBV12-5 to TRBJ2-2; 9 bases fit TRBD2. The trim removed 5 bases at V and 6 bases at J, leaving 7 bases unmatched. The CDR3 sequence is 15 residues long. Germline CDR1 reads LGHNT; CDR2 reads FRNRAP.

This clone was seen only once. V gene TRBV28 combines with J gene TRBJ2-1; D ambiguous. V lost 6 bases, J lost 4 bases, and 16 bases lay in between. Germline lookup yields CDR1 MDHEN and CDR2 SYDVKM. The CDR3 runs 15 residues. This CDR3 is CASRKDVALYNEQFF. CDR3 in DNA: TGTGCCAGCAGGAAGGACGTGGCCCTTTACAATGAGCAGTTCTTC.

Details on this clone: This CDR3 is also generated by other DNA sequences in the sample. The rearrangement links TRBV9 to TRBJ2-3; the match to TRBD2 covers 9 bases. This CDR3 has 15 residues. Germline values: CDR1 SGDLS, CDR2 YYNGEE. With V trimmed by 0 bases and J by 3 bases, 2 bases remained unmatched. In nucleotides, the CDR3 is TGTGCCAGCAGCGTAGAAAGCGGGAGGACAGATACGCAGTATTTT. It is translated as CASSVESGRTDTQYF.

The V gene is TRBV4-2, the J gene TRBJ2-1; D not certain. Germline CDR1 LGHNA, CDR2 YNFKEQ. The CDR3 length is 15 residues. Trimming removed 7 bases at V and 1 base at J, with 14 bases between. CDR3 sequence: CASTLSGASYNEQFF. As DNA, the CDR3 is TGTGCCAGCACCCTGAGTGGCGCGTCCTACAATGAGCAGTTCTTC.

In DNA, the CDR3 is TGCGCCAGCAGCCGAGATCCCGGGACAGTAGCCTACGAGCAGTACTTC. Protein sequence: CASSRDPGTVAYEQYF. The chain links TRBV4-1 to TRBJ2-7; 7 bases agree with TRBD1. This CDR3 region has 16 residues. With V trimmed by 4 bases and J by 2 bases, 11 bases remained unmatched. The V gene's germline CDR1 is MGHRA and CDR2 YSYEKL.

This chain connects TRBV5-1 to TRBJ1-2; no reliable D call. This CDR3 is built from 15 residues. The ends were cut back, 4 bases at V and 7 bases at J, with 20 bases in the middle. Germline V gives CDR1 SGHRS, CDR2 YFSETQ. CDR3 sequence (DNA): TGCGCCAGCAGCCCGCCCAGGAGCCCGGGCTCTGGCTACACCTTC. Encoded protein: CASSPPRSPGSGYTF.

This chain's CDR3 is CASSLALRPREGVDTQYF. CDR3 sequence (DNA): TGTGCCAGCAGCTTAGCGTTGAGGCCCAGGGAAGGGGTAGATACGCAGTATTTT. The J gene is TRBJ2-3, the V gene TRBV7-9; TRBD1 might be the D (5 bases). CDR3 length equals 18 residues. With 0 bases removed from V and 5 bases from J, the gap between germline ends came to 21 bases. From germline, CDR1 is SEHNR and CDR2 FQNEAQ (reference sequence).

V and J are TRBV10-2 and TRBJ2-1; D gene unclear. V lost 0 bases and J 7 bases, leaving 10 bases between the germline ends. Per germline, CDR1 WSHSY and CDR2 SAAADI. The CDR3 totals 14 residues. The CDR3 DNA sequence: TGCGCCAGCAGTGAGTCGTCTAGGGCGAATGAGCAGTTCTTC. Translating gives CASSESSRANEQFF.

This chain connects TRBV20-1 to TRBJ1-1, with D perhaps matching TRBD1 (5 bases). V shed 5 bases and J shed 4 bases, with 8 bases lying between them. CDR1 is DFQATT, CDR2 SNEGSKA, per germline (reference sequence). The CDR3 has 11 residues. The CDR3 spells CSAWGGTEAFF. CDR3 coding DNA: TGCAGTGCTTGGGGGGGCACTGAAGCTTTCTTT.

The chain uses TRBV5-1 and TRBJ2-3, with TRBD2 matching 12 bases. The germline V gene encodes CDR1 SGHRS and CDR2 YFSETQ. V lost 4 bases to trimming and J lost 2 bases; unmatched junction nucleotides: 8. There are 17 residues in the CDR3. CDR3 loop: CASSNGLAGRITDTQYF. The CDR3 DNA follows: TGCGCCAGCAGCAACGGACTAGCGGGACGAATCACAGATACGCAGTATTTT.

The chain links TRBV30 to TRBJ1-2; D gene uncertain. From germline, CDR1 is GTSNPN and CDR2 SVGIG (reference sequence). Trimming shortened V by 3 bases and J by 6 bases, and 29 bases separated the two germline ends. The CDR3 runs to 18 residues. This chain's CDR3 is CAWRAPRGRTQDLNGYTF. The CDR3, as DNA: TGTGCCTGGAGAGCTCCCCGGGGTAGGACGCAAGATTTAAATGGCTACACCTTC.

The chain couples TRBV19 to TRBJ1-2, with no clear D. CDR3 size: 14 residues. Trimming removed 5 bases at V and 8 bases at J, with 18 bases between. The germline gives CDR1 LNHDA, CDR2 SQIVND (reference sequence). The CDR3 DNA follows: TGTGCCAGTAGTCCGGACCCCGAAATAAGGGGCTACACCTTC. Translated: CASSPDPEIRGYTF.

The sample holds one count of this clone. V and J are TRBV5-5 and TRBJ2-7; a possible D gene is TRBD1 (6 bases). CDR1 and CDR2 from the germline V gene are SGHKS and YYEKEE (reference sequence). Trimming shortened V by 4 bases and J by 5 bases, and 16 bases separated the two germline ends. CDR3 size: 14 residues. CDR3 coding DNA: TGTGCCAGCAGCGCATCGACAGGCGGCCACGAGCAGTACTTC. Translated, it gives CASSASTGGHEQYF. Looking up the rest from reference TRBV5-5 and TRBJ2-7 gives the full variable domain: DAGVTQSPTHLIKTRGQQVTLRCSPISGHKSVSWYQQVLGQGPQFIFQYYEKEERGRGNFPDRFSARQFPNYSSELNVNALLLGDSALYLCASSASTGGHEQYFGPGTRLTVT.

This clone was recorded once. Other DNA sequences in this specimen translate into the identical CDR3. The gene calls are TRBV7-3 and TRBJ2-2; D gene unclear. This CDR3 contains 14 residues. V was shortened by 2 bases and J by 0 bases, with 4 bases between the two germline ends. Looked up from germline, CDR1 is SGHTA and CDR2 is FQGTGA. CDR3 DNA sequence: TGTGCCAGCAGCTTATTAGCGAACACCGGGGAGCTGTTTTTT. Translation gives CASSLLANTGELFF.

This chain links TRBV5-4 with TRBJ1-3; a possible D gene is TRBD1 (6 bases). V shed 3 bases and J shed 0 bases, with 10 bases lying between them. This CDR3 region has 15 residues. The germline CDR1 and CDR2 sequences are SGHNT and YYREEE (reference sequence). As DNA, the CDR3 is TGTGCCAGCAGCTGGGACATCTCCTCTGGAAACACCATATATTTT. Translating it yields CASSWDISSGNTIYF.